These T cell receptor beta chains were read from a single sample in a study of identical twins. TCRdb reprocessed the 5' RACE reads via MiXCR and lists one record per CDR3 protein. Of about 530,000 distinct CDR3 sequences in the sample, roughly 15% were seen once. The same data also contributed to another study, on yellow fever vaccine responses in identical twins.

Sequencing input: CD4+ T cells sorted from blood. The receptors here all came from a woman between 18 and 30 years old in good health. The CDR3 runs from the conserved cysteine through the conserved F or W. D genes are given only for firm matches. Clone sizes are given selectively: once, few, many, or a class where the clone is expanded.

TRBD2	few	TRBJ2-7	TRBV20-1	CSAIRTSATYEQYF	TGCAGTGCAATAAGGACTAGCGCAACCTACGAGCAGTACTTC
TRBD2	NA	TRBJ2-3	TRBV20-1	CSATGGSGFTDTQYF	TGCAGTGCTACGGGGGGTAGCGGTTTCACAGATACGCAGTATTTT
NA	few	TRBJ1-2	TRBV9	CASSLRDVSYGYTF	TGTGCCAGCAGCCTCAGGGACGTCAGCTATGGCTACACCTTC
NA	few	TRBJ2-7	TRBV29-1	CSVESGGYEQYF	TGCAGCGTTGAATCCGGAGGGTACGAGCAGTACTTC
NA	many	TRBJ2-7	TRBV6-1	CASQDSYEQYF	TGTGCCAGCCAGGACTCCTACGAGCAGTACTTC
TRBD2	NA	TRBJ2-1	TRBV2	CASRTGTSGRYAYNEQFF	TGTGCCAGCAGAACCGGGACTAGCGGGAGGTATGCCTACAATGAGCAGTTCTTC
NA	NA	TRBJ2-3	TRBV5-1	CASSSGRGAGTDTQYF	TGCGCCAGCAGCAGCGGTCGGGGGGCAGGGACAGATACGCAGTATTTT
TRBD2	few	TRBJ2-3	TRBV3-1	CASPPSSGSFLRTDTQYF	TGTGCCAGCCCCCCCTCTAGCGGGAGCTTCCTGAGGACAGATACGCAGTATTTT
NA	few	TRBJ2-5	TRBV25-1	CASSDSGLAKETQYF	TGTGCCAGCAGTGACTCGGGACTGGCAAAAGAGACCCAGTACTTC
TRBD2	many	TRBJ2-5	TRBV10-3	CAIRGTSQETQYF	TGTGCCATCAGGGGGACTAGTCAAGAGACCCAGTACTTC
NA	NA	TRBJ2-5	TRBV5-1	CASSLAGVGETQYF	TGCGCCAGCAGCTTGGCAGGTGTGGGGGAGACCCAGTACTTC
TRBD1	NA	TRBJ1-1	TRBV28	CASNYLIFNRGTEAFF	TGTGCCAGCAATTATCTTATATTCAACAGGGGCACTGAAGCTTTCTTT
TRBD2	NA	TRBJ2-1	TRBV20-1	CSASPGLVYNEQFF	TGCAGTGCTAGCCCGGGACTAGTCTACAATGAGCAGTTCTTC
TRBD1	few	TRBJ2-3	TRBV20-1	CSATLGTDSLDTQYF	TGCAGTGCTACGCTTGGGACAGATTCACTTGATACGCAGTATTTT
TRBD1	many	TRBJ1-6	TRBV12-3/TRBV12-4	CASIPTGMNSPLHF	TGTGCCAGCATCCCGACAGGGATGAATTCACCCCTCCACTTT
TRBD2	NA	TRBJ2-3	TRBV20-1	CSALGAGGIQLYTDTQYF	TGCAGTGCCTTGGGAGCGGGGGGGATCCAACTATACACAGATACGCAGTATTTT
TRBD1	few	TRBJ1-5	TRBV18	CASSPVQGDQPQHF	TGTGCCAGCTCACCAGTGCAGGGGGATCAGCCCCAGCATTTT
NA	few	TRBJ2-1	TRBV5-1	CASSSQEGEQFF	TGCGCCAGCAGCTCCCAGGAAGGGGAGCAGTTCTTC
NA	many	TRBJ2-1	TRBV5-1	CASSLGPEQFF	TGCGCCAGCAGCTTGGGACCTGAGCAGTTCTTC
NA	many	TRBJ2-2	TRBV10-3	CAISESNTGELFF	TGTGCCATCAGTGAGTCTAACACCGGGGAGCTGTTTTTT
NA	NA	TRBJ1-2	TRBV20-1	CSARDINYGYTF	TGCAGTGCTAGAGATATAAACTATGGCTACACCTTC
NA	NA	TRBJ2-5	TRBV20-1	CSASSLAGPPVTQYF	TGCAGTGCTAGTTCCCTCGCAGGACCCCCCGTGACCCAGTACTTC
NA	NA	TRBJ2-5	TRBV7-8	CASSSRGLGPEETQYF	TGTGCCAGCAGCTCTAGAGGGCTGGGCCCCGAAGAGACCCAGTACTTC
NA	NA	TRBJ2-1	TRBV15	CATSNSPGRPGREQFF	TGTGCCACCAGCAACTCCCCGGGACGGCCAGGAAGGGAGCAGTTCTTC
TRBD1	many	TRBJ2-7	TRBV29-1	CSVYRTGFIEQYF	TGCAGCGTTTACCGGACAGGGTTTATCGAGCAGTACTTC
NA	NA	TRBJ2-5	TRBV12-3/TRBV12-4	CASSTQTLKGETQYF	TGTGCCAGCAGTACCCAGACCCTCAAGGGAGAGACCCAGTACTTC
NA	NA	TRBJ2-1	TRBV7-8	CASGLGSGAKREQFF	TGTGCCAGCGGCCTGGGGTCGGGGGCGAAAAGGGAGCAGTTCTTC
TRBD2	NA	TRBJ2-2	TRBV4-1	CASSKDTKGLAGGVELFF	TGCGCCAGCAGCAAGGACACCAAAGGACTAGCGGGGGGGGTGGAGCTGTTTTTT
NA	many	TRBJ2-3	TRBV5-1	CASSPDGISLSTDTQYF	TGCGCCAGCAGCCCGGACGGAATCTCCCTTAGCACAGATACGCAGTATTTT
TRBD1	many	TRBJ1-1	TRBV7-9	CASRQGSNTEAFF	TGTGCCAGCAGACAGGGGAGTAACACTGAAGCTTTCTTT
TRBD1	NA	TRBJ2-3	TRBV4-1	CASSRTGITDTQYF	TGCGCCAGCAGCCGGACAGGGATCACAGATACGCAGTATTTT
NA	NA	TRBJ2-7	TRBV12-3/TRBV12-4	CASSPQGFGEQYF	TGTGCCAGCAGTCCACAGGGTTTTGGCGAGCAGTACTTC
TRBD2	few	TRBJ2-2	TRBV24-1	CATSDLPVGGPSGELFF	TGTGCCACCAGTGATTTGCCCGTGGGAGGGCCTTCCGGGGAGCTGTTTTTT
NA	NA	TRBJ2-3	TRBV7-9	CASSHSPDTAGTDTQYF	TGTGCCAGCAGCCACAGCCCCGACACTGCCGGCACAGATACGCAGTATTTT
NA	few	TRBJ2-2	TRBV4-2	CASSQEMAANTGELFF	TGTGCCAGCAGCCAAGAGATGGCAGCGAACACCGGGGAGCTGTTTTTT
TRBD2	few	TRBJ2-3	TRBV20-1	CSARKLAGGPSDTQYF	TGCAGTGCTAGAAAACTCGCGGGAGGGCCATCAGATACGCAGTATTTT
NA	many	TRBJ1-1	TRBV2	CASSHRENTEAFF	TGTGCCAGCAGTCACAGGGAGAACACTGAAGCTTTCTTT
TRBD1	many	TRBJ1-5	TRBV5-1	CASSPRGGSNQPQHF	TGCGCCAGCAGCCCCAGGGGGGGCAGCAATCAGCCCCAGCATTTT
NA	NA	TRBJ2-7	TRBV3-1	CASSQVGLHEQYF	TGTGCCAGCAGCCAGGTCGGGCTCCACGAGCAGTACTTC
NA	many	TRBJ1-1	TRBV12-3/TRBV12-4	CASSLAAEAFF	TGTGCCAGCAGTTTAGCTGCTGAAGCTTTCTTT
TRBD1	few	TRBJ1-2	TRBV12-3/TRBV12-4	CASSLGGHRGGYTF	TGTGCCAGCAGTTTGGGGGGCCACAGGGGAGGCTACACCTTC
TRBD2	NA	TRBJ2-1	TRBV6-1	CASGLASYNEQFF	TGTGCCAGCGGACTAGCGAGCTACAATGAGCAGTTCTTC
TRBD2	few	TRBJ2-5	TRBV4-1	CASSQDGTSGRLVTQYF	TGCGCCAGCAGCCAAGATGGGACTAGCGGGAGGTTGGTGACCCAGTACTTC
NA	few	TRBJ2-1	TRBV12-3/TRBV12-4	CASRGLSQAKEQFF	TGTGCCAGCAGAGGACTATCCCAGGCGAAAGAGCAGTTCTTC
NA	few	TRBJ2-3	TRBV5-1	CASSLGPAGDTQYF	TGCGCCAGCAGCTTAGGGCCCGCGGGGGATACGCAGTATTTT
NA	few	TRBJ2-1	TRBV29-1	CSVGGTGPGLNEQFF	TGCAGCGTTGGTGGAACAGGGCCGGGTTTGAATGAGCAGTTCTTC
NA	NA	TRBJ2-2	TRBV12-3/TRBV12-4	CASSLQGEIGELFF	TGTGCCAGCAGTTTACAAGGGGAAATCGGGGAGCTGTTTTTT
TRBD1	few	TRBJ1-5	TRBV6-1	CASSQDRVYQPQHF	TGTGCCAGCAGCCAGGACAGGGTTTATCAGCCCCAGCATTTT
NA	few	TRBJ2-7	TRBV12-3/TRBV12-4	CASSLGQQGWYEQYF	TGTGCCAGCAGTTTAGGCCAGCAGGGTTGGTACGAGCAGTACTTC
NA	many	TRBJ2-3	TRBV12-3/TRBV12-4	CASSFLKGDTQYF	TGTGCCAGCAGTTTTTTGAAGGGAGATACGCAGTATTTT
TRBD2	few	TRBJ2-5	TRBV12-3/TRBV12-4	CASTPGSGGGETQYF	TGTGCCAGCACCCCGGGTAGCGGGGGCGGGGAGACCCAGTACTTC
NA	few	TRBJ2-1	TRBV10-3	CAIRPGREGANEQFF	TGTGCCATCAGACCCGGCAGGGAGGGGGCCAATGAGCAGTTCTTC
NA	few	TRBJ2-1	TRBV3-1	CASSQDPTVDEQFF	TGTGCCAGCAGCCAAGATCCTACGGTGGATGAGCAGTTCTTC
NA	NA	TRBJ2-4	TRBV6-2/TRBV6-3	CASSRPMTGQKNIQYF	TGTGCCAGCAGTCGGCCGATGACAGGCCAGAAAAACATTCAGTACTTC
NA	few	TRBJ1-4	TRBV7-9	CASSPSGGPEKLFF	TGTGCCAGCAGCCCCAGCGGGGGTCCCGAAAAACTGTTTTTT